The 29 T cell receptor beta chains below all came from one sample that was sequenced in a study of cytomegalovirus exposure and HLA in healthy donors. The PCR had 60 Vbeta and 13 Jbeta primers. Profiling relied on immunoSEQ multiplex PCR, and the TCRdb table lists in-frame clones only, not all of them. The table records about 130,000 clones, approximately 81% of them present only once. The material sequenced was PBMCs. These receptor sequences come from a young man in good health and CMV-seronegative.

J is TRBJ2-5 and V is TRBV6-5; 8 nucleotides align to TRBD1. The DNA matches TRBJ2-7 better at its end, which makes the J call doubtful. The CDR3 totals 13 residues. Germline V gives CDR1 MNHEY, CDR2 SVGAGI. As DNA, the CDR3 is TGTGCCAGCAGAGGGACAGGAAGATACGAGCAGTACTTC. Its protein product is CASRGTGRYEQYF.

This clone has more than one count but fewer than ten. V is TRBV29-1 and J is TRBJ2-6; 9 bases line up with TRBD1. The CDR3 is made up of 17 amino acids. J gave up 0 bases and V 1 base, and 4 bases lay outside the gene matches. The germline gives CDR1 SQVTM, CDR2 ANQGSEA. The CDR3 DNA reads as TGCAGCGTTGAAGGGGACAGGGAACCCTCTGGGGCCAACGTCCTGACTTTC. Its translation is CSVEGDREPSGANVLTF. Full variable domain (outside the CDR3, taken from reference TRBV29-1 and TRBJ2-6): SAVISQKPSRDICQRGTSLTIQCQVDSQVTMMFWYRQQPGQSLTLIATANQGSEATYESGFVIDKFPISRPNLTFSTLTVSNMSPEDSSIYLCSVEGDREPSGANVLTFGAGSRLTVL.

The chain carries TRBV29-1 and TRBJ2-2, with TRBD2 identical over 12 bases. Looked up from germline, CDR1 is SQVTM and CDR2 is ANQGSEA. The CDR3 loop spans 16 amino acids. The ends lost 5 bases at V and 1 base at J; junction bases unmatched: 5. This CDR3 is CSVTLLAGGNTGELFF. DNA of the CDR3: TGCAGCGTTACCCTACTAGCGGGAGGGAACACCGGGGAGCTGTTTTTT.

This clone was counted between two and nine times. In nucleotides, the CDR3 is TGTGCCAGTAGTTGGACTAGCGGGAGGTATGAGCAGTTCTTC. Translating gives CASSWTSGRYEQFF. This chain joins TRBV19 and TRBJ2-1, with 14 nucleotides matching TRBD2. CDR3 length equals 14 residues. Germline loops: CDR1 LNHDA, CDR2 SQIVND (reference sequence). The junction had 2 bases not matched to a gene; V was cut back by 5 bases and J by 8 bases.

The genes are TRBV7-2 and TRBJ2-5; 7 bases line up with TRBD2. This CDR3 has 17 residues. The V gene end was trimmed by 5 bases and the J gene end by 2 bases; junction bases not matched to a gene: 14. Germline-derived CDR1 and CDR2 are SGHTA and FQGNSA. The CDR3 DNA follows: TGTGCCAGCAGCGGGGGGGAGTTTAGCCGACGACAAGAGACCCAGTACTTC. It encodes CASSGGEFSRRQETQYF.

The chain recombines TRBV30 with TRBJ1-2; 12 bases map to TRBD1. The CDR3 spans 16 residues. In germline, CDR1 is GTSNPN, CDR2 SVGIG (reference sequence). V lost 5 bases to trimming and J lost 4 bases; unmatched junction nucleotides: 11. The CDR3 DNA follows: TGTGCCTGGCAACCGGGACAGGGGGCCCACACCTATGGCTACACCTTC. This gives the protein CAWQPGQGAHTYGYTF. Variable domain in full (rest from reference TRBV30 and TRBJ1-2): SQTIHQWPATLVQPVGSPLSLECTVEGTSNPNLYWYRQAAGRGLQLLFYSVGIGQISSEVPQNLSASRPQDRQFILSSKKLLLSDSGFYLCAWQPGQGAHTYGYTFGSGTRLTVV.

The chain combines TRBV21-1 with TRBJ2-4; the D call of TRBD2 is as the table states it, not checked on the DNA. TRBV21-1 is assigned pseudogene status. The CDR3 loop spans 17 amino acids. The CDR3 nucleotides are TGTGCCAGCAGCAAGACTCCCAAGCGGGTAGCCAAAAACATTCAGTACTTC. It translates to CASSKTPKRVAKNIQYF.

The chain employs TRBV5-4 and TRBJ2-7, with D perhaps TRBD1 (5 bases). The germline V gene encodes CDR1 SGHNT and CDR2 YYREEE (reference sequence). The germline V and J ends were trimmed by 0 bases and 5 bases, with 12 bases remaining between them. This CDR3 spans 14 amino acids. CDR3 in DNA: TGTGCCAGCAGCTTGGAGGGGCTCCGCCACGAGCAGTACGTC. As protein: CASSLEGLRHEQYV.

V gene TRBV6-6 combines with J gene TRBJ2-1; the D gene is possibly TRBD2 (6 bases). Per the germline V gene, CDR1 is MNHNY and CDR2 is SVGAGI (reference sequence). The V end lost 6 bases, the J end lost 4 bases, and 19 bases lay between the germline ends. CDR3 size: 16 residues. For the CDR3, the DNA is TGTGCCAGCAGCCCAAAGCGGGCCGGTCCGTACAATGAGCAGTTCTTC. Translating it yields CASSPKRAGPYNEQFF.

The V and J genes are TRBV4-2 and TRBJ2-4; no reliable D call. The germline V and J ends were trimmed by 1 base and 0 bases, with 10 bases remaining between them. CDR1 is LGHNA and CDR2 is YNFKEQ in the germline V gene. There are 16 residues in the CDR3. The CDR3, as DNA: TGTGCCAGCAGCCAAGGTCAGAACCTAGCCAAAAACATTCAGTACTTC. It encodes CASSQGQNLAKNIQYF.

The V call is TRBV7-6, the J call TRBJ1-1, with 8 bases identical to TRBD1. The CDR3 extends over 12 amino acids. Germline V gene lookup returns CDR1 SGHVS and CDR2 FNYEAQ. With 4 bases clipped from V and 7 bases from J, the junction kept 2 bases outside the gene matches. CDR3: CASSSTGVEAFF. In DNA, the CDR3 is TGTGCCAGCAGCTCGACAGGGGTTGAAGCTTTCTTT.

The chain employs TRBV18 and TRBJ1-3; D uncertain. This CDR3 is 16 amino acids long. The germline V gene has CDR1 KGHSH and CDR2 LQKENI. The V gene lost 4 bases and the J gene lost 0 bases, with 13 bases spanning the gap. The CDR3 DNA reads as TGTGCCAGCTCACAGAACGACGGGTACTCTGGAAACACCATATATTTT. It encodes CASSQNDGYSGNTIYF.

The chain combines TRBV7-8 with TRBJ2-1, with D possibly matching TRBD2 (6 bases). This CDR3 has 15 residues. Germline CDR1 SGHVS, CDR2 FQNEAQ. Trimming stripped 5 bases from V and 6 bases from J, with 17 bases between. CDR3 residues: CASSTWHATSNEQFF. CDR3 sequence (DNA): TGTGCCAGCAGCACCTGGCACGCGACTAGCAATGAGCAGTTCTTC.

The chain links TRBV19 to TRBJ1-5; 8 nucleotides line up with TRBD1. Germline values: CDR1 LNHDA, CDR2 SQIVND (reference sequence). CDR3 length: 17 amino acids. The junction had 14 bases not matched to a gene; V was cut back by 6 bases and J by 4 bases. The CDR3 sequence: CASSPQDRGERNQPQHF. DNA of the CDR3: TGTGCCAGTAGCCCCCAAGACAGGGGAGAACGGAATCAGCCCCAGCATTTT.

This rearrangement joins TRBV10-1 to TRBJ2-5; 9 nucleotides match TRBD1. V was clipped by 3 bases and J by 1 base; unmatched bases: 12. The CDR3 consists of 18 residues. CDR1 is WNHNN, CDR2 SYGVQD, per germline (reference sequence). The CDR3 DNA sequence: TGCGCCAGCAGTGACGGGACAGGGAAGGGTGGACCCCAAGAGACCCAGTACTTC. It codes for CASSDGTGKGGPQETQYF.

This clone is a singleton in its sample. The chain links TRBV29-1 to TRBJ1-5; the D gene is possibly TRBD1 (6 bases). CDR3 length equals 13 residues. The V end lost 5 bases, the J end lost 6 bases, and 14 bases lay between the germline ends. Germline-derived CDR1 and CDR2 are SQVTM and ANQGSEA. The CDR3 DNA reads as TGCAGCGTTCTCACAGGGAAAGGTCAGCCCCAGCATTTT. Its protein product is CSVLTGKGQPQHF. The full variable domain, completed using reference TRBV29-1 and TRBJ1-5, is SAVISQKPSRDICQRGTSLTIQCQVDSQVTMMFWYRQQPGQSLTLIATANQGSEATYESGFVIDKFPISRPNLTFSTLTVSNMSPEDSSIYLCSVLTGKGQPQHFGDGTRLSIL.

This chain links TRBV28 with TRBJ2-7; 9 bases are shared with TRBD1. The CDR3 is 15 amino acids. Germline V gene data show CDR1 as MDHEN and CDR2 as SYDVKM. Losses at the gene ends were 8 bases for V and 2 bases for J; bases not matched to a gene: 10. The CDR3 is CASFQPGQGTYEQYF. The CDR3 DNA sequence: TGTGCCAGCTTCCAGCCGGGACAGGGAACCTACGAGCAGTACTTC.

The genes are TRBV5-6 and TRBJ2-7; D may be TRBD1 (6 bases). V was clipped by 7 bases and J by 2 bases, with 16 bases between them. The CDR3 contains 14 residues. Germline assignment: CDR1 SGHDT and CDR2 YYEEEE. The CDR3 DNA is TGTGCCAGCGGGGGCGGGCCATCGACCTACGAGCAGTACTTC. It translates to CASGGGPSTYEQYF.

The rearrangement links TRBV14 to TRBJ2-1, with 8 positions matching TRBD2. V was pared by 4 bases and J by 2 bases, with 7 bases of the junction left unmatched. This CDR3 region has 16 residues. The V gene's germline CDR1 is SGHDN and CDR2 FVKESK. The CDR3 loop reads CASSPPGLGPYNEQFF. The CDR3 DNA follows: TGTGCCAGCAGCCCACCGGGACTAGGTCCCTACAATGAGCAGTTCTTC.

This clone showed up just a few times. J is TRBJ1-3 and V is TRBV4-3; TRBD1 might be the D (6 bases). Germline CDR1 is LGHNA and CDR2 is YSLEER. The CDR3 has 15 residues. The V and J ends lost 3 bases and 1 base respectively, with 10 bases between them. The CDR3 loop reads CASSQVTGSGNTIYF. The CDR3 DNA reads TGCGCCAGCAGCCAGGTTACAGGGTCTGGAAACACCATATATTTT.

V is TRBV9 and J is TRBJ2-5; D possibly corresponds to TRBD1 (5 bases). This CDR3 spans 13 amino acids. CDR1 is SGDLS and CDR2 is YYNGEE in the germline V gene. Trimming pared 4 bases from V and 3 bases from J, leaving 10 bases between. The CDR3 nucleotides are TGTGCCAGCAGCCGACAGTTTAAAGAGACCCAGTACTTC. Translating it yields CASSRQFKETQYF.

V and J are TRBV5-1 and TRBJ2-3, with 15 bases lining up with TRBD2. Trimming removed 4 bases from V and 4 bases from J; junction bases left unmatched: 7. The CDR3 sequence is 17 residues long. Germline V gene lookup returns CDR1 SGHRS and CDR2 YFSETQ. CDR3 sequence reads: CASSPGGTSGRSDTQYF. The DNA for the CDR3 is TGCGCCAGCAGCCCCGGAGGGACTAGCGGGAGGTCAGATACGCAGTATTTT.

The rearrangement links TRBV28 to TRBJ2-3; D is perhaps TRBD2 (5 bases). Trimming cost V 3 bases and J 2 bases, with 18 bases left between them. The length of the CDR3 is 17 residues. Germline CDR1 MDHEN, CDR2 SYDVKM. CDR3 sequence: CASSLRPSTSNTDTQYF. The CDR3 nucleotides are TGTGCCAGCAGTTTGAGGCCTAGCACTTCAAACACAGATACGCAGTATTTT.

The chain joins TRBV6-5 to TRBJ2-7; D remains ambiguous. The germline V gene encodes CDR1 MNHEY and CDR2 SVGAGI. The CDR3 runs 11 residues. Trimming took 6 bases from V and 3 from J, leaving 6 bases between them. This CDR3 is CASRGYYEQYV. The CDR3 DNA is TGTGCCAGCAGAGGCTACTACGAGCAGTACGTC.

The chain uses TRBV30 and TRBJ2-5; TRBD2 agrees at 11 bases. The DNA end is a closer match to TRBJ2-7, so the J assignment may be wrong. The germline CDR1 and CDR2 sequences are GTSNPN and SVGIG (reference sequence). CDR3 size: 16 residues. The CDR3 loop reads CATGTSGKFWGYEQYF. The CDR3 DNA is TGTGCCACGGGGACTAGCGGCAAATTCTGGGGGTACGAGCAGTACTTC.

For this clone: The junction departs from the called germline gene at one end, perhaps through a read error. V and J are TRBV6-5 and TRBJ2-1; 9 bases align to TRBD2. CDR1 and CDR2 (germline): MNHEY, SVGAGI. The CDR3 has 16 amino acids. The CDR3 DNA follows: TGTGCCAGCAGTTACCTGAGCGGGAGGTCCTCCAATGAGCAGTTCTTC. Translation: CASSYLSGRSSNEQFF.

The CDR3 DNA reads as TGTGCCAGTAGTAGCTGGGACTACCTCCCTGGGGAGCAGTTCTTC. Its translation: CASSSWDYLPGEQFF. The rearrangement joins TRBV19 to TRBJ2-1; TRBD2 agrees at 7 bases. V was pared by 4 bases and J by 10 bases, with 13 bases of the junction left unmatched. There are 15 residues in the CDR3. The germline V gene has CDR1 LNHDA and CDR2 SQIVND (reference sequence).

This sequence joins TRBV6-5 and TRBJ2-7, with 9 positions matching TRBD2. Germline-derived CDR1 and CDR2 are MNHEY and SVGAGI. This CDR3 region has 14 residues. The trim removed 6 bases at V and 4 bases at J, leaving 7 bases unmatched. CDR3 region: CASRQWSGGYEQYV. CDR3 DNA: TGTGCCAGCAGACAGTGGAGCGGGGGGTACGAGCAGTACGTC.

This chain connects TRBV28 to TRBJ1-5, with 7 bases that match TRBD1. V shed 6 bases and J 6 bases; nucleotides not matched to a gene: 20. Germline V gene sequence: CDR1 MDHEN, CDR2 SYDVKM. The CDR3 spans 18 residues. This CDR3 is CASSTKNLRQGGLQPQHF. CDR3 sequence (DNA): TGTGCCAGCAGCACCAAAAACTTGAGGCAGGGGGGACTTCAGCCCCAGCATTTT.